This T cell receptor (beta chain) originates from a study of vaccination and CD4 T cells after COVID-19. Broader study findings: A median approximately 83% of convalescent patients' SARS-CoV-2-reactive clones emerged only after vaccination.

Treatment defined: roughly 10-day PBMC culture with coronavirus spike peptide pools or control peptides (ViraFEST assay). TCRs were sequenced by ViraFEST after antigen-specific T cells had been expanded with peptide pools. Fresh replacement IL-2 medium substituted for half the medium on days 3 and 7. Cultured CD4+ T cell DNA was sequenced using the Oncomine TCR Beta short-read assay. In TCRdb, the PCR reads were re-called with MiXCR into one record per CDR3 protein. The table shows 20,000 to 25,000 distinct CDR3 sequences, with approximately 30% occurring only once. Worth noting for this clonotype: Its antigen is as yet unknown.

This CDR3 region has 13 residues. V was clipped by 7 bases and J by 0 bases, with 8 bases between them. Germline V gene data show CDR1 as MNHEY and CDR2 as SMNVEV (reference sequence). The sequenced sample consisted of cultured CD4+ T cells from blood. The chain is built from TRBV27 and TRBJ2-3; D call uncertain. This TCR derives from a human donor with COVID-19. CDR3 nucleotides: TGTGCCAGCATGGTGTGGAGCACAGATACGCAGTATTTT. This gives the protein CASMVWSTDTQYF.